This T cell receptor (beta chain) is from a study of T cell clones after liver transplantation. Study-level results: Rather than being deleted, graft donor-reactive T cells may have moved into the graft. Donor-reactive sequences fell more than third party-reactive ones, suggesting partial deletion.

The assay was immunoSEQ multiplex PCR, and TCRdb's table has in-frame clones only and misses some. Among about 75,000 clones listed, about nine tenths were seen once. With respect to this clone: Its antigen is undetermined.

The ends were cut back, 1 base at V and 3 bases at J, with 5 bases in the middle. Germline CDR1 is SGHTA and CDR2 is FQGTGA. This CDR3 is 13 amino acids long. V and J are TRBV7-3 and TRBJ2-3; no firm D call. This sequence was found in a human donor who received a liver transplant. The sample here was CD4+ T cells from blood, taken before liver transplant. CDR3 protein: CASSLILTDTQYF. The CDR3 nucleotides read TGTGCCAGCAGCTTAATACTAACAGATACGCAGTATTTT.